This passage covers 9 T cell receptor beta chains from one sample sequenced in a study of T cell responses to AZD1222 COVID-19 vaccine. The data were produced by immunoSEQ multiplex PCR, yet TCRdb's version contains in-frame clones alone and is incomplete. The table shows under 95,000 clones, with 90% occurring only once. Sequencing was performed on peripheral blood, taken on day 0 of AZD1222 vaccination. The receptors originated from an adult in good health.

The chain has TRBV10-1 and TRBJ2-1, with D unresolved. The CDR3 runs 16 residues. With 3 bases removed from V and 0 bases from J, the gap between germline ends came to 12 bases. Germline values: CDR1 WNHNN, CDR2 SYGVQD (reference sequence). The CDR3 is CASSDRTESSYNEQFF. In DNA, the CDR3 is TGCGCCAGCAGTGACCGGACGGAAAGCTCCTACAATGAGCAGTTCTTC.

This clone was found a few times. The V and J genes are TRBV15 and TRBJ1-5; TRBD1 matches at 9 bases. J was trimmed by 5 bases and V by 5 bases; bases with no gene match: 4. Germline-derived CDR1 and CDR2 are LNHNV and YYDKDF (reference sequence). CDR3 length: 14 residues. CDR3 DNA: TGTGCCACCAGCGATCGACAGGGGGATCAGCCCCAGCATTTT. Encoded protein: CATSDRQGDQPQHF.

CDR3 protein: CASRVDSPTDEQFF. DNA of the CDR3: TGCGCCAGCAGGGTGGACTCTCCAACGGATGAGCAGTTCTTC. This chain joins TRBV10-2 and TRBJ2-1, with a possible D match to TRBD2 (5 bases). This CDR3 is built from 14 residues. The germline V and J ends were trimmed by 6 bases and 8 bases, with 17 bases remaining between them. Per the germline V gene, CDR1 is WSHSY and CDR2 is SAAADI.

V and J are TRBV11-2 and TRBJ1-1, with D perhaps matching TRBD1 (5 bases). The germline V gene encodes CDR1 SGHAT and CDR2 FQNNGV. The CDR3 is 15 residues long. Trimming stripped 1 base from V and 1 base from J, with 10 bases between. In nucleotides, the CDR3 is TGTGCCAGCAGCTTAGCCCCAGGGACGAACACTGAAGCTTTCTTT. Its protein is CASSLAPGTNTEAFF.

The chain has TRBV27 and TRBJ2-6, with 9 positions matching TRBD1. The V gene end was trimmed by 6 bases and the J gene end by 1 base; junction bases not matched to a gene: 4. The germline gives CDR1 MNHEY, CDR2 SMNVEV (reference sequence). The CDR3 runs to 16 residues. The CDR3 sequence: CASRMGQGSGANVLTF. CDR3 DNA: TGTGCCAGCAGAATGGGACAGGGTTCTGGGGCCAACGTCCTGACTTTC.

V usage is TRBV28 and J usage is TRBJ1-1, with a possible D match to TRBD1 (6 bases). The CDR3 has 15 amino acids. Deletions cut 3 bases from V and 5 bases from J, with 16 bases between. Germline assignment: CDR1 MDHEN and CDR2 SYDVKM. CDR3 bases: TGTGCCAGCAGTTTTAATTTTCCCCAGGGGACTGAAGCTTTCTTT. Encoded protein: CASSFNFPQGTEAFF.

The rearrangement joins TRBV15 to TRBJ1-2, with D tentatively TRBD1 (6 bases). The ends were cut back, 1 base at V and 7 bases at J, with 22 bases in the middle. The CDR3 extends over 17 amino acids. CDR1 and CDR2 (germline): LNHNV, YYDKDF (reference sequence). The CDR3 is CATSRGREKGRGGGYTF. Here the CDR3 DNA reads TGTGCCACCAGCAGAGGACGAGAAAAGGGCAGGGGAGGTGGCTACACCTTC.

This chain connects TRBV3-1 (or the pseudogene TRBV3-2) to TRBJ2-5, with a weak D call TRBD2 (5 bases). Germline V gene sequence: CDR1 LGHDT, CDR2 YNNKEL (reference sequence). CDR3 length: 15 amino acids. Trimming shortened V by 0 bases and J by 1 base, and 9 bases separated the two germline ends. Here the CDR3 DNA reads TGTGCCAGCAGCCAAGAGCGGGTCGCCCAAGAGACCCAGTACTTC. Translating it yields CASSQERVAQETQYF.

The chain is built from TRBV11-2 and TRBJ1-1; D might be TRBD1 (5 bases). Trimming cost V 5 bases and J 2 bases, with 12 bases left between them. The CDR3 has 14 residues. In germline, CDR1 is SGHAT, CDR2 FQNNGV. The DNA for the CDR3 is TGTGCCAGCAGCACGATACAGGTTAACACTGAAGCTTTCTTT. Translated: CASSTIQVNTEAFF.